This is a list of T cell receptor beta chains from one sample in a study of OX40 agonist ivuxolimab in advanced cancers. Profiling relied on immunoSEQ multiplex PCR, and the TCRdb table lists in-frame clones only, not all of them. The repertoire holds 40,000 to 55,000 clones, over 80% seen once, with approximately 24% in the top ten. The specimen was CD4+ or CD8+ T cells sorted from blood, collected in a trial of the OX40 agonist ivuxolimab. The receptors here all came from an adult with an advanced solid tumor such as melanoma, head and neck, liver or kidney cancer. The CDR3 runs from the conserved cysteine through the conserved F or W. D genes are given only for firm matches. Size is omitted from some rows. Given values are once, few, many or a class for expanded clones.

TRBV9	TRBJ2-7	NA	NA	TGTGCCAGCAGCCCGGGTGTTCACGAGCAGTACTTC	CASSPGVHEQYF
TRBV4-1	TRBJ2-1	TRBD2	NA	TGCGCCAGCCAACATCCCTGGGGGGAGGGCAATGAGCAGTTCTTC	CASQHPWGEGNEQFF
TRBV13	TRBJ2-1	TRBD2	NA	TGTGCCAGCAGCTCGGGACTAGCCCAGACCCACAATGAGCAGTTCTTC	CASSSGLAQTHNEQFF
TRBV28	TRBJ2-2	NA	NA	TGTGCCAGCAGTGCCACGGGGCTAGCGGAGGGGGGGCACACCGGGGAGCTGTTTTTT	CASSATGLAEGGHTGELFF
TRBV4-3	TRBJ2-2	NA	NA	TGCGCCAGCAGCCAAGATAGTAGCGTTAACGGGGAGCTGTTTTTT	CASSQDSSVNGELFF
TRBV19	TRBJ2-1	NA	NA	TGTGCCAGTAGTACGGCCTCCTACAATGAGCAGTTCTTC	CASSTASYNEQFF
TRBV15	TRBJ2-7	TRBD1	NA	TGTGCCACCAGCAGTGGGACAGGGTCCTACGAGCAGTACTTC	CATSSGTGSYEQYF
TRBV11-2	TRBJ2-7	NA	NA	TGTGCCAGCAGCCCCTTTGGGAGCGGCCCCTACGAGCAGTACTTC	CASSPFGSGPYEQYF
TRBV7-2	TRBJ2-3	TRBD2	NA	TGTGCCAGCAGCTTTTTGTCGGGAGCGGGGGATACGCAGTATTTT	CASSFLSGAGDTQYF
TRBV5-4	TRBJ2-1	NA	NA	TGTGCCAGCAGCTCGTTGGAGGGCTCCTACAATGAGCAGTTCTTC	CASSSLEGSYNEQFF
TRBV4-2	TRBJ1-1	NA	NA	TGTGCCAGCAGCCCCACCTTAGGGGGTGGAACTGAAGCTTTCTTT	CASSPTLGGGTEAFF
TRBV6-6	TRBJ1-4	NA	NA	TGTGCCAGCAGTGGGGGGAGGGAAAAACTGTTTTTT	CASSGGREKLFF
TRBV5-1	TRBJ1-1	NA	few	TGCGCCAGCAGCTTGGGGGGGCGAATCGCTGAAGCTTTCTTT	CASSLGGRIAEAFF
TRBV7-6	TRBJ2-7	TRBD1	NA	TGTGCCAGCAGCTTCACAGGGGTTTCCTCTGAGCAGTACTTC	CASSFTGVSSEQYF
TRBV28	TRBJ2-3	TRBD2	NA	TGTGCCAGCAGTCCCCTAGCGGGAGCGGAAGATACGCAGTATTTT	CASSPLAGAEDTQYF
TRBV11-3	TRBJ2-1	TRBD2	once	TGTGCCAGCAGCTTAGATCCCGGACTAGCTTCCTACAATGAGCAGTTCTTC	CASSLDPGLASYNEQFF
TRBV7-8	TRBJ2-7	TRBD2	NA	TGTGCCAGCAGCTTAACCCTCGGGGGGACTAGCGGGATCCTCCCGAGGGAGCAGTACTTC	CASSLTLGGTSGILPREQYF
TRBV4-3	TRBJ2-3	NA	NA	TGCGCCAGCAGCCAAGACGAGCCTAGCTCGGGCACAGATACGCAGTATTTT	CASSQDEPSSGTDTQYF
TRBV5-5	TRBJ1-5	NA	few	TGTGCCAGCAGCCTTGGGGGTGGGAATCAGCCCCAGCATTTT	CASSLGGGNQPQHF
TRBV6-6	TRBJ2-7	TRBD1	NA	TGTGCCAGCAGTTACGTGACAGGGAACGACGAGCAGTACTTC	CASSYVTGNDEQYF
TRBV7-6	TRBJ1-1	TRBD1	NA	TGTGCCAGCAGCTACGACAGGGGGCGCGACACTGAAGCTTTCTTT	CASSYDRGRDTEAFF
TRBV5-8	TRBJ1-1	NA	NA	TGTGCCAGCGCCTCTCCTGGCTCGGAGCAACTCACTGAAGCTTTCTTT	CASASPGSEQLTEAFF
TRBV7-8	TRBJ1-1	TRBD1	NA	TGTGCCAGCAGCTCCCCGGGACAGGGAATAGACACTGAAGCTTTCTTT	CASSSPGQGIDTEAFF
TRBV5-6	TRBJ1-2	TRBD1	NA	TGTGCCAGCAGTTTACAGGGGAACTATGGCTACACCTTC	CASSLQGNYGYTF
TRBV9	TRBJ1-4	TRBD1	NA	TGTGCCAGCAGCGCGACAGGGGGCGCGGCTAATGAAAAACTGTTTTTT	CASSATGGAANEKLFF
TRBV5-6	TRBJ1-5	NA	NA	TGTGCCAGCAGCTTCCAGGGCGATCAGCCCCAGCATTTT	CASSFQGDQPQHF
TRBV27	TRBJ2-1	TRBD2	NA	TGTGCCAGCAGTTTAGGGGAGGGGCTAGCGGGAGTGTATGAGCAGTTCTTC	CASSLGEGLAGVYEQFF
TRBV7-6	TRBJ2-7	NA	NA	TGTGCCAGCAGCTTGAGGGTCGGGGGCGCGGACGAGCAGTACTTC	CASSLRVGGADEQYF
TRBV9	TRBJ1-4	NA	NA	TGTGCCAGCACCCAGGGGTTATATAATGAAAAACTGTTTTTT	CASTQGLYNEKLFF
TRBV27	TRBJ2-7	NA	NA	TGTGCCAGCAGTGCACCGTCCTACGAGCAGTACTTC	CASSAPSYEQYF
TRBV5-4	TRBJ1-2	NA	NA	TGTGCCAGCAGCTGGGAACTGGGGGTGGGCTATGGCTACACCTTC	CASSWELGVGYGYTF
TRBV11-3	TRBJ2-1	TRBD2	once	TGTGCCAGCAGCTTAGAAGCGGGAGGGAGGTACAATGAGCAGTTCTTC	CASSLEAGGRYNEQFF
TRBV2	TRBJ2-1	NA	NA	TGTGCCAGCAGCTTTTTCTCCTACAATGAGCAGTTCTTC	CASSFFSYNEQFF
TRBV29-1	TRBJ2-1	TRBD1	NA	TGCAGCGGTGACCCCCGGACAGGGGACAATGAGCAGTTCTTC	CSGDPRTGDNEQFF
TRBV6-6	TRBJ1-5	NA	NA	TGTGCCAGCAGTTACTTGTTAAATCAGCCCCAGCATTTT	CASSYLLNQPQHF
TRBV4-2	TRBJ2-7	NA	NA	TGTGCCAGCAGCCAAGCCCAGATGGGACCCACCTACGAGCAGTACTTC	CASSQAQMGPTYEQYF
TRBV7-8	TRBJ2-1	NA	NA	TGTGCCAGCAGCTTAGAGGGGGGACGGGAATATGAGCAGTTCTTC	CASSLEGGREYEQFF
TRBV5-4	TRBJ2-7	TRBD1	NA	TGTGCCAGCAGCCAAAGAGGGGACAGGACCCCAGCCTACGAGCAGTACTTC	CASSQRGDRTPAYEQYF
TRBV28	TRBJ1-5	NA	NA	TGTGCCAGCAGCTCCTCATTTATTAGACCGAACCGCAATCAGCCCCAGCATTTT	CASSSSFIRPNRNQPQHF
TRBV10-3	TRBJ1-1	TRBD1	NA	TGTGCCATCAGTGAACCGCTAATGGGACAGAAATACACTGAAGCTTTCTTT	CAISEPLMGQKYTEAFF
TRBV4-1	TRBJ2-1	NA	NA	TGCGCCAGCAGCCAATTAGTAGGGAACTCCTACAATGAGCAGTTCTTC	CASSQLVGNSYNEQFF
TRBV19	TRBJ2-7	NA	NA	TGTGCCAGTCGACAGTCCGCCACCTACGAGCAGTACTTC	CASRQSATYEQYF
TRBV7-9	TRBJ2-2	TRBD1	NA	TGTGCCAGCAGCACACCGGGACAGGGGGCTACCGGGGAGCTGTTTTTT	CASSTPGQGATGELFF
TRBV4-3	TRBJ1-2	NA	NA	TGCGCCAGCAGCCAAGACGAGGTTGACTATGGCTACACCTTC	CASSQDEVDYGYTF
TRBV9	TRBJ2-7	NA	NA	TGTGCCAGCAGCGTAGGGGGCGTTGGAGCCTACGAGCAGTACTTC	CASSVGGVGAYEQYF
TRBV6-6	TRBJ2-7	TRBD1	once	TGTGCCAGCAGGCCGGGACAGGGCCCCTACGAGCAGTACTTC	CASRPGQGPYEQYF
TRBV9	TRBJ2-1	TRBD2	NA	TGTGCCAGCAGCGCGGGAGGTGCTAGCGGACCCTACAATGAGCAGTTCTTC	CASSAGGASGPYNEQFF
TRBV6-5	TRBJ2-1	NA	NA	TGTGCCAGCAGTTCCTCTCCTGGATGGGTCGGGGATGAGCAGTTCTTC	CASSSSPGWVGDEQFF
TRBV9	TRBJ2-7	NA	NA	TGTGCCAGCAGCACAGGTGCGGGGCCACCCTACGAGCAGTACTTC	CASSTGAGPPYEQYF
TRBV5-1	TRBJ2-6	NA	NA	TGCGCCAGCAGCTTGTTCATCTCTGGGGCCAACGTCCTGACTTTC	CASSLFISGANVLTF
TRBV5-4	TRBJ2-1	NA	NA	TGTGCCAGCAGCTTGTTGGGAGGGGGGAATGAGCAGTTCTTC	CASSLLGGGNEQFF
TRBV19	TRBJ1-2	TRBD1	NA	TGTGCCAGTAACGAGGGGGCTCGGGACGGCTACACCTTC	CASNEGARDGYTF
TRBV7-9	TRBJ2-7	NA	NA	TGTGCCAGCAGGGCGGGACAGACCTACGAGCAGTACTTC	CASRAGQTYEQYF
TRBV28	TRBJ2-1	NA	NA	TGTGCCAGCAGTTTCGGAGTGTGGAATGAGCAGTTCTTC	CASSFGVWNEQFF